The T cell receptor (beta chain) under discussion was sequenced for a study of shared clonotypes between healthy human individuals. Study-wide points: Sampling covered nothing but blood. Tissue TCR repertoires likely differ from those found in blood. Estimated clonotype richness was generally higher in naive than memory subsets. There were few donors, and this limited the genetic and exposure-history diversity represented.

Concerning this clone itself: No antigen is known for it.

Germline V gives CDR1 LNHDA, CDR2 SQIVND (reference sequence). The V end lost 5 bases, the J end lost 0 bases, and 8 bases lay between the germline ends. There are 14 residues in the CDR3. Original processing methods: Filtering differed since immunoSEQ provided only junctions, with no quality scores. TCRdb keeps only in-frame clones here, not all; method: immunoSEQ multiplex PCR. Clone size and V and J calls were adopted from that table, with D and trimming inferred from the DNA. The data hold approximately 1.5 million clones, with 98% observed a single time. The clonotype comes from a man aged 25-40 years in good health. The gene calls are TRBV19 and TRBJ1-3, with a possible D match to TRBD1 (6 bases). What was sequenced was naive CD4+ T cells sorted from blood. Sample subset: CD45RA+ positively selected. CDR3 amino acids: CASSPGDSGNTIYF. The CDR3 coding sequence is TGTGCCAGTAGTCCAGGGGACTCTGGAAACACCATATATTTT.